This T cell receptor beta chain is from a study of siplizumab effects on memory and regulatory T cells. Germline values: CDR1 MNHEY, CDR2 SMNVEV (reference sequence). CDR3 length: 16 residues. V gave up 7 bases and J gave up 3 bases; unmatched junction bases: 5. General observations from the study: Apparently more diverse than memory cells, naive T cells also seemed major alloresponse contributors. A naive or memory phenotype could not be assigned to roughly 80-95% of the proliferating CD4+ or CD8+ clones. Significant reduction of alloreactive sequences traceable to unstimulated CD4+ memory cells was observed with siplizumab. The alloreactive clones that mapped to unstimulated subsets made up only a minor fraction.

Clones were read by immunoSEQ multiplex PCR, and TCRdb kept only the in-frame ones, dropping some. This repertoire shows about 64,000 clones, roughly 97% found once; its top ten account for approximately 0.1%. Remarks on this clone: Antigen unknown.

Sequenced: naive CD8+ T cells sorted from blood. V is TRBV27 and J is TRBJ2-3; 15 positions match TRBD2. The TCR sequence derives from a human donor in good health. The CDR3 loop reads CASTGLAGGRTDTQYF. Here the CDR3 DNA reads TGTGCCAGCACCGGACTAGCGGGGGGGCGAACAGATACGCAGTATTTT.